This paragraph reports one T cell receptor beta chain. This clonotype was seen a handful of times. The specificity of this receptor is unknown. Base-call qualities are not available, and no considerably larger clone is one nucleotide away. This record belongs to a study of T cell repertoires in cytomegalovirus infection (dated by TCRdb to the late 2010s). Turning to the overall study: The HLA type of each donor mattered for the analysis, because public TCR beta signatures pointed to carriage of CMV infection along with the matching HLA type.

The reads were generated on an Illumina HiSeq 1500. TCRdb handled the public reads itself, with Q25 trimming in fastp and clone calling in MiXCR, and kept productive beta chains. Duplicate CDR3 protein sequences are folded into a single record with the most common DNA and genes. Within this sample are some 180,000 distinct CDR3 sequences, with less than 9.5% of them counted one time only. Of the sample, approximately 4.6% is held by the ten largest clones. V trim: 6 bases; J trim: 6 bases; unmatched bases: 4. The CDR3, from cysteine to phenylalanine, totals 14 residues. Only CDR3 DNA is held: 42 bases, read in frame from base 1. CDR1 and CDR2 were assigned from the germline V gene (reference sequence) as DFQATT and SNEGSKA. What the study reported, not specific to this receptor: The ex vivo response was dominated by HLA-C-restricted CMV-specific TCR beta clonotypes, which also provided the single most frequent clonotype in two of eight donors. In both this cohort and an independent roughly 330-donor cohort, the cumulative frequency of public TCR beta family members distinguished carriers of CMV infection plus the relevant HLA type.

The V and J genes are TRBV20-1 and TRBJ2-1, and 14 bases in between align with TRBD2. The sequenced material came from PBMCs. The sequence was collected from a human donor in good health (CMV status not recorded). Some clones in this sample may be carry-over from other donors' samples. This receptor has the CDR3 CSAQGLAGANEQFF. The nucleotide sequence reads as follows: TGCAGTGCGCAGGGACTAGCGGGAGCCAATGAGCAGTTCTTC.